These 17 T cell receptor beta chains originate from one sample sequenced in a study of Graves' ophthalmopathy and Graves' hyperthyroidism. Using RNA transcripts, the TCR beta CDR3 regions were amplified. The workflow started with a first-round RT-PCR run with HTBI primers and then moved on to a second-round multiplex PCR. TCRdb analysed the multiplex PCR reads with MiXCR anew, one entry per CDR3 protein. The sample holds about 590,000 distinct CDR3 sequences, under 40% seen once. The specimen sequenced was peripheral blood or thyroid tissue (not recorded which). These receptors all stem from an adult man with Graves' hyperthyroidism.

The genes are TRBV7-8 and TRBJ2-7; possibly TRBD1 for D (5 bases). Trimming took 5 bases from V and 2 from J, leaving 10 bases between them. Germline V gene data show CDR1 as SGHVS and CDR2 as FQNEAQ. CDR3 size: 13 residues. The CDR3 DNA follows: TGTGCCAGCAGCGTGGACACTACCTACGAGCAGTACTTC. Protein product: CASSVDTTYEQYF.

This clonotype was observed a single time. The chain links TRBV15 to TRBJ1-2; 9 positions match TRBD1. This CDR3 region has 13 residues. Germline V lookup: CDR1 LNHNV, CDR2 YYDKDF (reference sequence). V shed 1 base, J shed 8 bases, and the junction held 2 bases outside the gene matches. The DNA of the CDR3 is TGTGCCACCAGCAGAGGACAGGGGGTCGGCTACACCTTC. It translates to CATSRGQGVGYTF.

Only a few counts were recorded for this clonotype. The chain recombines TRBV2 with TRBJ1-2; 10 bases map to TRBD1. CDR1 SNHLY and CDR2 FYNNEI come from the germline V gene. The V and J ends lost 3 bases and 4 bases, in that order; junction bases with no gene match: 5. The CDR3 covers 15 residues. The CDR3 DNA is TGTGCCAGCAGTGAGTTCAGGACAGGGGGCTATGGCTACACCTTC. Protein: CASSEFRTGGYGYTF.

At least ten counts were recorded for this clonotype. The chain has TRBV7-9 and TRBJ2-7, with 7 bases matching TRBD1. Germline CDR1 reads SEHNR; CDR2 reads FQNEAQ (reference sequence). J was trimmed by 2 bases and V by 5 bases; bases with no gene match: 18. The CDR3 extends over 18 amino acids. The CDR3 region is CASSPHGIFGTDPYEQYF. CDR3 bases: TGTGCCAGCAGCCCCCATGGAATTTTCGGGACAGACCCCTACGAGCAGTACTTC.

This clonotype was observed many times. The chain recombines TRBV5-8 with TRBJ2-5; D uncertain. Germline CDR1 SGHTS, CDR2 YDEGEE. The V and J ends lost 3 bases and 2 bases respectively, with 8 bases between them. This CDR3 contains 13 residues. DNA of the CDR3: TGTGCCAGCAGCTCGGACCCTCAAGAGACCCAGTACTTC. Encoded protein: CASSSDPQETQYF. Full variable domain (outside the CDR3, taken from reference TRBV5-8 and TRBJ2-5): EAGVTQSPTHLIKTRGQQATLRCSPISGHTSVYWYQQALGLGLQFLLWYDEGEERNRGNFPPRFSGRQFPNYSSELNVNALELEDSALYLCASSSDPQETQYFGPGTRLLVL.

There are many counts of this clonotype. The chain has TRBV12-3 or TRBV12-4 and TRBJ1-3; TRBD1 matches 7 bases. The length of the CDR3 is 14 residues. Losses at the gene ends were 6 bases for V and 7 bases for J; bases not matched to a gene: 9. The CDR3 is CASRQGEVSNTIYF. The CDR3 nucleotides are TGTGCCAGCAGGCAGGGGGAAGTTAGTAACACCATATATTTT.

This clonotype was detected only once. The CDR3 end shows no conserved phenylalanine or tryptophan, and so a read error is likely. This chain joins TRBV7-9 and TRBJ1-1; D call uncertain. The CDR3 has 12 residues. Germline V gene sequence: CDR1 SEHNR, CDR2 FQNEAQ (reference sequence). The CDR3 DNA reads as TGTGCAAGCAGGTCATACATCACTGAAGCTTTCCTT. Its protein is CASRSYITEAFL.

The chain joins TRBV29-1 to TRBJ2-1; 10 positions agree with TRBD2. Germline V gene sequence: CDR1 SQVTM, CDR2 ANQGSEA. The CDR3 loop spans 17 amino acids. V was pared by 6 bases and J by 0 bases, with 11 bases of the junction left unmatched. DNA for the CDR3: TGCAGCGTGGCCGGGACTAGCGTCCAGAGCTCCTACAATGAGCAGTTCTTC. This sequence encodes CSVAGTSVQSSYNEQFF.

Many counts were recorded for this clonotype. V is TRBV7-8 and J is TRBJ2-5; tentatively, D is TRBD1 (5 bases). The V gene lost 6 bases and the J gene lost 0 bases, with 20 bases spanning the gap. CDR3 length equals 17 residues. Germline V gene sequence: CDR1 SGHVS, CDR2 FQNEAQ. CDR3 sequence (DNA): TGTGCCAGCAGTCGACAGTGGAACAGTCTTGACCAAGAGACCCAGTACTTC. It codes for CASSRQWNSLDQETQYF.

The V gene is TRBV7-8, the J gene TRBJ1-5; a possible D gene is TRBD1 (5 bases). The CDR3 spans 16 residues. Germline V gene sequence: CDR1 SGHVS, CDR2 FQNEAQ. The V end lost 5 bases, the J end lost 14 bases, and 28 bases lay between the germline ends. Written as DNA, the CDR3 is TGTGCCAGCAGCCAAACCACCGGGACTAGCGGGAGGAACGAGCATTTT. It translates to CASSQTTGTSGRNEHF.

This clonotype came up many times. V is TRBV19 and J is TRBJ2-2; tentatively, D is TRBD1 or TRBD2 (5 bases each). The CDR3 contains 19 residues. Trimming removed 7 bases from V and 2 bases from J, with 26 bases in between. The germline gives CDR1 LNHDA, CDR2 SQIVND (reference sequence). The CDR3 DNA sequence: TGTGCCAGTACCTCTGAAACTTCGGGACGGGCGGCCAACACCGGGGAGCTGTTTTTT. It is translated as CASTSETSGRAANTGELFF.

This clonotype was counted only a few times. This sequence joins TRBV20-1 and TRBJ2-7; 9 bases line up with TRBD2. Germline assignment: CDR1 DFQATT and CDR2 SNEGSKA (reference sequence). This CDR3 is 16 amino acids long. After removal of 3 bases from V and 6 bases from J, the junction contained 15 bases not matched to a gene. CDR3 region: CSASAQRGVTFGEQYF. DNA of the CDR3: TGCAGTGCTAGCGCCCAGCGGGGGGTAACTTTTGGCGAGCAGTACTTC.

With regard to this clonotype: The conserved final phenylalanine or tryptophan is absent from the CDR3, which likely points to a read error. The chain carries TRBV12-3 or TRBV12-4 and TRBJ1-3; D is uncertain. CDR3 length: 14 amino acids. V shed 5 bases and J shed 3 bases, with 11 bases lying between them. The CDR3 region is CASSRKRGGNTIYA. The CDR3 bases are TGTGCCAGCAGTCGCAAGAGAGGTGGAAACACCATATATGCT.

This clonotype was picked up many times. The chain carries TRBV5-8 and TRBJ1-1; D is uncertain. The length of the CDR3 is 13 residues. Trimming took 4 bases from V and 1 from J, leaving 8 bases between them. Germline loops: CDR1 SGHTS, CDR2 YDEGEE. CDR3 nucleotide sequence: TGTGCCAGCAGCGCGGACCCGAACACTGAAGCTTTCTTT. Its protein is CASSADPNTEAFF.

Remarks on this clonotype: Compared with germline, one end of the junction differs, possibly owing to a read error. The V call is TRBV20-1, the J call TRBJ1-6; TRBD1 matches 7 bases. The CDR3 runs to 15 residues. Germline V gene lookup returns CDR1 DFQATT and CDR2 SNEGSKA (reference sequence). This CDR3 reads CSAGEGDRSSSPLHF. The CDR3 DNA follows: TGCAGTGCTGGAGAGGGGGACAGATCCAGTTCACCCCTCCACTTT.

This clonotype was recorded a few times. The chain carries TRBV2 and TRBJ2-3; D ambiguous. With 3 bases removed from V and 1 base from J, the gap between germline ends came to 8 bases. The CDR3 runs 14 residues. The V gene's germline CDR1 is SNHLY and CDR2 FYNNEI. This CDR3 reads CASSEGSGTDTQYF. The CDR3 nucleotides are TGTGCCAGCAGTGAGGGGTCGGGCACAGATACGCAGTATTTT.

This clonotype showed up many times. This chain uses TRBV7-2 with TRBJ2-7; TRBD1 aligns across 10 bases. Germline lookup yields CDR1 SGHTA and CDR2 FQGNSA. V was clipped by 6 bases and J by 6 bases; unmatched bases: 5. The length of the CDR3 is 13 residues. The chain's CDR3 is CASRRQGAGEQYF. The CDR3 DNA is TGTGCCAGCAGGAGACAGGGGGCGGGCGAGCAGTACTTC. Supplemented by reference TRBV7-2 and TRBJ2-7, the full variable domain reads GAGVSQSPSNKVTEKGKDVELRCDPISGHTALYWYRQSLGQGLEFLIYFQGNSAPDKSGLPSDRFSAERTGGSVSTLTIQRTQQEDSAVYLCASRRQGAGEQYFGPGTRLTVT.